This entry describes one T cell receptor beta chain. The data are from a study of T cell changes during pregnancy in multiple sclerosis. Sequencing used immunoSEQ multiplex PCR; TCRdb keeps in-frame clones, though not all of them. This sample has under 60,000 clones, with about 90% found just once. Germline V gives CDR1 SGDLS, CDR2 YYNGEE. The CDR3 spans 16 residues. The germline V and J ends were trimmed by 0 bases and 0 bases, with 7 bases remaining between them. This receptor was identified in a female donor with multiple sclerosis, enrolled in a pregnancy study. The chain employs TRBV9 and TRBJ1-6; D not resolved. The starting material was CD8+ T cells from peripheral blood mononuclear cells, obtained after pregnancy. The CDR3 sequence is CASSVVSGSYNSPLHF. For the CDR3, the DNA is TGTGCCAGCAGCGTAGTGAGCGGCTCCTATAATTCACCCCTCCACTTT.